This T cell receptor beta chain was sequenced during a study of Ad26.COV2.S vaccination and SARS-CoV-2 variants. Here immunoSEQ multiplex PCR was the method, and the copy in TCRdb shows in-frame clones only, minus some. This sample yields 150,000 to 200,000 clones, of which around 88% are seen a single time; 5% to 7% belongs to the top ten. The CDR3 has 14 amino acids. Trimming at V came to 3 bases and at J to 8 bases, leaving 2 bases not matched to a gene. From germline, CDR1 is MNHEY and CDR2 SMNVEV (reference sequence). The starting material was peripheral blood, obtained after recovery from COVID-19. V is TRBV27 and J is TRBJ1-4; 11 bases are a match to TRBD1. The clonotype originates from a human donor who had recovered from COVID-19. In DNA form, the CDR3 reads TGTGCCAGCAGTTTGGACAGGGGGCGGGAAAAACTGTTTTTT. Protein sequence: CASSLDRGREKLFF. Combining the CDR3 with reference TRBV27 and TRBJ1-4 gives the whole variable domain EAQVTQNPRYLITVTGKKLTVTCSQNMNHEYMSWYRQDPGLGLRQIYYSMNVEVTDKGDVPEGYKVSRKEKRNFPLILESPSPNQTSLYFCASSLDRGREKLFFGSGTQLSVL.